These 28 T cell receptor beta chains came from one sample sequenced in a study of blood T cell repertoires in COVID-19. TCRdb keeps only in-frame clones here, not all; method: immunoSEQ multiplex PCR. The data show some 260,000 clones, around 87% seen once. The sequenced sample was PBMCs or T cells enriched from blood (not recorded which). The source of these receptors is a woman aged 25-40 years with acute COVID-19.

V is TRBV2 and J is TRBJ1-1, with no clear D. The CDR3 totals 12 residues. The V gene lost 4 bases and the J gene lost 4 bases, with 7 bases spanning the gap. Germline V gene sequence: CDR1 SNHLY, CDR2 FYNNEI. For the CDR3, the DNA is TGTGCCAGCAGTGGAATGGCCACTGAAGCTTTCTTT. Protein product: CASSGMATEAFF.

The CDR3 here is CASSYTGGLDEQFF. For the CDR3, the DNA is TGCGCCAGCAGCTACACAGGGGGCCTCGATGAGCAGTTCTTC. The gene calls are TRBV5-1 and TRBJ2-1; 9 bases agree with TRBD1. In germline, CDR1 is SGHRS, CDR2 YFSETQ. Trimming cost V 3 bases and J 8 bases; bases outside gene matches: 6. The CDR3 length is 14 residues.

The CDR3 sequence is CASSGALAGGPDTQYF. CDR3 in DNA: TGTGCCAGCAGTGGGGCCCTTGCGGGGGGGCCGGATACGCAGTATTTT. The chain is built from TRBV6-1 and TRBJ2-3; 9 nucleotides match TRBD2. CDR1 is MNHNS and CDR2 is SASEGT in the germline V gene. Losses at the gene ends were 4 bases for V and 6 bases for J; bases not matched to a gene: 11. The CDR3 is 16 amino acids.

V is TRBV6-1 and J is TRBJ2-5; 9 nucleotides align to TRBD2. The CDR3 length is 16 residues. Germline lookup yields CDR1 MNHNS and CDR2 SASEGT. V lost 4 bases to trimming and J lost 1 base; unmatched junction nucleotides: 7. CDR3 DNA sequence: TGTGCCAGCAGTGCGGCTAGCGGGGCGATCCAAGAGACCCAGTACTTC. It specifies CASSAASGAIQETQYF.

The chain combines TRBV9 with TRBJ2-2; maybe TRBD2 (6 bases). V gave up 0 bases and J gave up 3 bases, with 12 bases separating them. This CDR3 comprises 16 residues. Germline lookup yields CDR1 SGDLS and CDR2 YYNGEE. This chain's CDR3 is CASSVGSGRHTGELFF. The CDR3, as DNA: TGTGCCAGCAGCGTAGGAAGCGGGCGTCACACCGGGGAGCTGTTTTTT.

This sequence joins TRBV10-3 and TRBJ2-3; 8 positions agree with TRBD1. The trim removed 0 bases at V and 5 bases at J, leaving 4 bases unmatched. Germline V gene data show CDR1 as ENHRY and CDR2 as SYGVKD. The CDR3 loop spans 15 amino acids. DNA of the CDR3: TGTGCCATCAGTGAGTCGACAGGGGCCGGAGATACGCAGTATTTT. It translates to CAISESTGAGDTQYF.

This chain uses TRBV28 with TRBJ2-2, with TRBD2 matching over 9 bases. There are 17 residues in the CDR3. After removal of 2 bases from V and 5 bases from J, the junction contained 9 bases not matched to a gene. Germline V CDR1 and CDR2: MDHEN, SYDVKM. CDR3 loop: CASSLPLAGEWTGELFF. The CDR3 DNA reads as TGTGCCAGCAGTTTACCCTTAGCGGGAGAGTGGACCGGGGAGCTGTTTTTT.

The V call is TRBV28, the J call TRBJ2-1, with a weak D call TRBD2 (6 bases). CDR3 length: 13 residues. Germline values: CDR1 MDHEN, CDR2 SYDVKM. The V and J ends lost 7 bases and 5 bases respectively, with 12 bases between them. CDR3 sequence (DNA): TGTGCCAGCACCCTGGGAGGTCACAATGAGCAGTTCTTC. Translating it yields CASTLGGHNEQFF.

The V gene is TRBV27, the J gene TRBJ2-7; 9 bases are a match to TRBD2. The CDR3 runs to 14 residues. The germline V gene encodes CDR1 MNHEY and CDR2 SMNVEV (reference sequence). Trimming removed 8 bases from V and 0 bases from J; junction bases left unmatched: 5. CDR3 coding DNA: TGTGCCAGCCGAGCGGGGGGTTCCTCCTACGAGCAGTACTTC. Its protein product is CASRAGGSSYEQYF.

The V and J genes are TRBV3-1 (or the pseudogene TRBV3-2) and TRBJ2-3; 13 bases map to TRBD2. Germline CDR1 LGHDT, CDR2 YNNKEL (reference sequence). V was pared by 2 bases and J by 3 bases, with 8 bases of the junction left unmatched. CDR3 length equals 18 residues. The CDR3 region has the DNA TGTGCCAGCAGCCAATACTCTAGACTAGCGGGAGGTACAGATACGCAGTATTTT. The encoded protein is CASSQYSRLAGGTDTQYF.

A single count supports this clone. The V call is TRBV9, the J call TRBJ2-2; D is perhaps TRBD2 (6 bases). The ends were cut back, 0 bases at V and 0 bases at J, with 9 bases in the middle. The CDR3 loop spans 16 amino acids. The germline CDR1 and CDR2 sequences are SGDLS and YYNGEE. The CDR3 nucleotides are TGTGCCAGCAGCGTAGGGGGAGGAGCGAACACCGGGGAGCTGTTTTTT. Its translation: CASSVGGGANTGELFF.

The rearrangement links TRBV2 to TRBJ2-2; D possibly corresponds to TRBD1 (6 bases). V was pared by 11 bases and J by 3 bases, with 19 bases between. Germline loops: CDR1 SNHLY, CDR2 FYNNEI. The CDR3 totals 15 residues. In DNA form, the CDR3 reads TGTGCCGGATCCAGAACAGGGTCGGACACCGGGGAGCTGTTTTTT. Protein sequence: CAGSRTGSDTGELFF.

The sample holds one count of this clone. V is TRBV5-1 and J is TRBJ2-1; 9 nucleotides match TRBD2. Germline-derived CDR1 and CDR2 are SGHRS and YFSETQ. The CDR3 covers 15 residues. V lost 2 bases to trimming and J lost 6 bases; unmatched junction nucleotides: 6. The CDR3 reads CASSFLAGPFNEQFF. CDR3 sequence (DNA): TGCGCCAGCAGCTTTCTAGCGGGGCCCTTCAATGAGCAGTTCTTC.

The chain has TRBV9 and TRBJ2-3; D may be TRBD1 (5 bases). V was cut by 0 bases and J by 3 bases, with 11 bases left in between. The CDR3 consists of 15 residues. Germline assignment: CDR1 SGDLS and CDR2 YYNGEE. The CDR3 DNA reads TGTGCCAGCAGCGTAGTTGGCAGGGTGACAGATACGCAGTATTTT. Encoded protein: CASSVVGRVTDTQYF.

The CDR3 sequence: CASSLSSGTRSEQFF. CDR3 nucleotides: TGTGCCAGCAGCTTAAGTTCCGGGACTAGGTCTGAGCAGTTCTTC. The chain uses TRBV7-3 and TRBJ2-1; 8 bases map to TRBD2. This CDR3 has 15 residues. V was pared by 1 base and J by 9 bases, with 8 bases of the junction left unmatched. Per germline, CDR1 SGHTA and CDR2 FQGTGA.

CDR3 in amino acids: CASSGDRATNEKLFF. Here the CDR3 DNA reads TGTGCCAGCAGTGGGGACAGGGCTACTAATGAAAAACTGTTTTTT. The rearrangement links TRBV25-1 to TRBJ1-4; 9 bases line up with TRBD1. J gave up 2 bases and V 4 bases, and 2 bases lay outside the gene matches. Germline CDR1 and CDR2: MGHDK and SYGVNS. The CDR3 is made up of 15 amino acids.

This chain uses TRBV2 with TRBJ1-2; 7 nucleotides align to TRBD1. The CDR3 has 15 residues. V was pared by 4 bases and J by 4 bases, with 9 bases of the junction left unmatched. Germline loops: CDR1 SNHLY, CDR2 FYNNEI. CDR3 amino acids: CASSGPEGQVYGYTF. The CDR3 DNA is TGTGCCAGCAGTGGGCCTGAAGGACAGGTCTATGGCTACACCTTC. The complete variable domain, with remaining parts taken from reference TRBV2 and TRBJ1-2, reads EPEVTQTPSHQVTQMGQEVILRCVPISNHLYFYWYRQILGQKVEFLVSFYNNEISEKSEIFDDQFSVERPDGSNFTLKIRSTKLEDSAMYFCASSGPEGQVYGYTFGSGTRLTVV.

A single count supports this clone. The J gene is TRBJ2-7, the V gene TRBV19; the match to TRBD1 covers 7 bases. This CDR3 region has 14 residues. Germline values: CDR1 LNHDA, CDR2 SQIVND (reference sequence). V lost 8 bases and J lost 0; bases outside the gene matches: 7. The CDR3 loop is CASSDRRSSYEQYF. In DNA form, the CDR3 reads TGTGCCAGTTCGGACAGGAGGAGCTCCTACGAGCAGTACTTC.

The chain couples TRBV3-1 (or the pseudogene TRBV3-2) to TRBJ1-2; no reliable D call. From germline, CDR1 is LGHDT and CDR2 YNNKEL (reference sequence). CDR3 length equals 15 residues. The germline V and J ends were trimmed by 1 base and 8 bases, with 17 bases remaining between them. Here the CDR3 DNA reads TGTGCCAGCAGCCAAGTCAGTCAGAACCTCGGGGGCTACACCTTC. Protein: CASSQVSQNLGGYTF.

This chain uses TRBV19 with TRBJ2-2; 9 bases map to TRBD1. This CDR3 is 16 amino acids long. V lost 3 bases and J lost 0; bases outside the gene matches: 2. CDR1 is LNHDA, CDR2 SQIVND, per germline (reference sequence). The CDR3 protein is CASSIGDRANTGELFF. CDR3 sequence (DNA): TGTGCCAGTAGTATTGGGGACAGGGCGAACACCGGGGAGCTGTTTTTT. Supplemented by reference TRBV19 and TRBJ2-2, the full variable domain reads DGGITQSPKYLFRKEGQNVTLSCEQNLNHDAMYWYRQDPGQGLRLIYYSQIVNDFQKGDIAEGYSVSREKKESFPLTVTSAQKNPTAFYLCASSIGDRANTGELFFGEGSRLTVL.

This clone has just a few counts. The V gene is TRBV9, the J gene TRBJ1-5, with D perhaps TRBD1 (5 bases). The length of the CDR3 is 14 residues. V shed 3 bases and J shed 2 bases, with 9 bases lying between them. From germline, CDR1 is SGDLS and CDR2 YYNGEE. The CDR3 loop is CASSATQGNQPQHF. The CDR3 nucleotides are TGTGCCAGCAGCGCAACACAGGGCAATCAGCCCCAGCATTTT. Full variable domain (missing parts from reference TRBV9 and TRBJ1-5): DSGVTQTPKHLITATGQRVTLRCSPRSGDLSVYWYQQSLDQGLQFLIQYYNGEERAKGNILERFSAQQFPDLHSELNLSSLELGDSALYFCASSATQGNQPQHFGDGTRLSIL.

V and J are TRBV7-3 and TRBJ2-2; 10 bases fit TRBD2. This CDR3 is 14 amino acids long. Losses at the gene ends were 5 bases for V and 5 bases for J; bases not matched to a gene: 2. Germline CDR1 is SGHTA and CDR2 is FQGTGA. In nucleotides, the CDR3 is TGTGCCAGCAGCGAACTAGCGGGGACCGGGGAGCTGTTTTTT. Encoded protein: CASSELAGTGELFF.

The rearrangement joins TRBV28 to TRBJ1-4; possible D gene TRBD1, 5 bases. Germline-derived CDR1 and CDR2 are MDHEN and SYDVKM. The CDR3 has 15 residues. V was pared by 6 bases and J by 0 bases, with 11 bases between. CDR3 protein: CASRDMTATNEKLFF. In nucleotides, the CDR3 is TGTGCCAGCAGGGATATGACAGCAACTAATGAAAAACTGTTTTTT.

This clone was detected a few times. The J gene is TRBJ1-1, the V gene TRBV5-1, with 9 bases fitting TRBD1. The germline V gene has CDR1 SGHRS and CDR2 YFSETQ. There are 18 residues in the CDR3. With 1 base clipped from V and 0 bases from J, the junction kept 10 bases outside the gene matches. For the CDR3, the DNA is TGCGCCAGCAGCTTGATGGCCCCGGGACAGGGATTGAACACTGAAGCTTTCTTT. Translation gives CASSLMAPGQGLNTEAFF.

The chain combines TRBV5-1 with TRBJ2-2; 10 nucleotides line up with TRBD2. Per the germline V gene, CDR1 is SGHRS and CDR2 is YFSETQ. The junction had 7 bases not matched to a gene; V was cut back by 5 bases and J by 3 bases. CDR3 length: 16 residues. The CDR3 reads CASRPVLAGDTGELFF. CDR3 coding DNA: TGCGCCAGCAGACCGGTTCTAGCGGGAGACACCGGGGAGCTGTTTTTT. Variable domain in full (rest from reference TRBV5-1 and TRBJ2-2): KAGVTQTPRYLIKTRGQQVTLSCSPISGHRSVSWYQQTPGQGLQFLFEYFSETQRNKGNFPGRFSGRQFSNSRSEMNVSTLELGDSALYLCASRPVLAGDTGELFFGEGSRLTVL.

This sequence joins TRBV5-5 and TRBJ1-2; D possibly corresponds to TRBD1 (6 bases). Trimming pared 0 bases from V and 7 bases from J, leaving 19 bases between. The CDR3 contains 16 residues. Germline values: CDR1 SGHKS, CDR2 YYEKEE (reference sequence). The CDR3 reads CASSLAARDTDFGYTF. CDR3 DNA: TGTGCCAGCAGCTTGGCCGCTAGGGACACGGATTTTGGCTACACCTTC. The full variable domain, in which reference TRBV5-5 and TRBJ1-2 provide the parts outside the CDR3, is DAGVTQSPTHLIKTRGQQVTLRCSPISGHKSVSWYQQVLGQGPQFIFQYYEKEERGRGNFPDRFSARQFPNYSSELNVNALLLGDSALYLCASSLAARDTDFGYTFGSGTRLTVV.

This sequence joins TRBV7-2 and TRBJ2-7; D is perhaps TRBD2 (6 bases). The CDR3 is 11 residues long. V lost 6 bases and J 7 bases, leaving 10 bases between the germline ends. Germline V gene sequence: CDR1 SGHTA, CDR2 FQGNSA. For the CDR3, the DNA is TGTGCCAGCAGTGAGGCGGGGGAGCAGTACTTC. This translates into CASSEAGEQYF.

V usage is TRBV3-1 (or the pseudogene TRBV3-2) and J usage is TRBJ2-3, with 9 bases fitting TRBD2. J was trimmed by 5 bases and V by 4 bases; bases with no gene match: 1. Germline V gene data show CDR1 as LGHDT and CDR2 as YNNKEL (reference sequence). The CDR3 runs to 13 residues. CDR3 in amino acids: CASSLAGVDTQYF. DNA of the CDR3: TGTGCCAGCAGCCTAGCGGGAGTAGATACGCAGTATTTT.